Listed below are T cell receptor beta chains from one sample, sequenced in a study of T cells in Graves' hyperthyroidism and ophthalmopathy. TCRdb called the multiplex PCR reads again in MiXCR, with one record for every CDR3 protein. The data show nearly 750,000 distinct CDR3 sequences, about 35% seen once. The material sequenced was blood. Source of these receptors: a woman between 35 and 50 years old with Graves' hyperthyroidism. The CDR3 runs from the conserved cysteine through the conserved F or W. The D gene is left open where the match is weak. Clone size appears in some rows only: once, few, many, or a class for an expanded clone.

TRBJ2-7,.,many,TRBV7-8,TGTGCCAGCAGCGCACAACCGAGGGACCCCCCCGAGCAGTACTTC,CASSAQPRDPPEQYF
TRBJ2-7,.,few,TRBV18,TGTGCCAGCTCACCACACGGCAGGGGGGACGAGCAGTACTTC,CASSPHGRGDEQYF
TRBJ1-1,.,.,TRBV10-3,TGTGCCTCCAGCAGTGAGTCGATCGGGAATTTTGAAGCTTTCTTT,CASSSESIGNFEAFF
TRBJ2-7,.,many,TRBV20-1,TGCAGTGCTGTGACAGCGCTGGGCTCCTACGAGCAGTACTTC,CSAVTALGSYEQYF
TRBJ1-2,TRBD1,.,TRBV12-3/TRBV12-4,TGTGCCAGCAGCACCACAGGGGGGGTAGGCTACACCTTC,CASSTTGGVGYTF
TRBJ2-1,TRBD2,many,TRBV9,TGTGCCAGCAGCTCCCGGACTAGCGGGGTCCACAATGAGCAGTTCTTC,CASSSRTSGVHNEQFF
TRBJ2-7,.,.,TRBV7-9,TGTGCCAGCAGCTCGCCGAGAGGGGCCGAAGAGCAGTACTTC,CASSSPRGAEEQYF
TRBJ1-3,TRBD1,.,TRBV25-1,TGTGCCAGCCGTGGACAGGGCTACTCTGGAAACACCATATATTTT,CASRGQGYSGNTIYF
TRBJ2-2,.,many,TRBV2,TGTGCCAGCGGAAAGGGACTGTCGAACACCGGGGAGCTGTTTTTT,CASGKGLSNTGELFF
TRBJ1-4,.,.,TRBV6-1,TGTGCCAGCAGCCCAGGGGTTGACGGTCGAGGTGAAAAACTGTTTTTT,CASSPGVDGRGEKLFF